This record concerns one T cell receptor beta chain sequence. Its antigen remains unidentified. The PCR was carried out with 60 Vbeta primers and 13 Jbeta primers. Produced via immunoSEQ multiplex PCR; TCRdb's table is partial and in-frame only. The data show 210,000 or so clones, with about 88% seen just once and 0.24% held by the top ten. This specimen comes from a study of cytomegalovirus exposure and HLA in healthy donors. Study context: Ancestry clustering placed roughly 86% of around 400 genotyped donors in the Caucasian-associated cluster.

The CDR3 consists of 16 residues. Germline CDR1 is MNHEY and CDR2 is SVGAGI. Trimming pared 4 bases from V and 0 bases from J, leaving 13 bases between. Findings of the study overall: Cytomegalovirus-associated status was assigned to more than 150 TCR beta chains. Later analysis suggested most CMV-associated TCR beta chains were HLA-restricted.

Material: PBMCs. V gene TRBV6-5 combines with J gene TRBJ1-3; D is unresolved. The TCR sequence derives from a girl aged 2 to 9 in good health and CMV-seronegative. The CDR3: CASSLAQTLSGNTIYF. CDR3 nucleotide sequence: TGTGCCAGCAGTTTGGCACAAACGCTCTCTGGAAACACCATATATTTT.